This TCR beta chain was sequenced during a study of CD8 T cells in ankylosing spondylitis. A quantitative 5'-RACE method, one with molecular barcodes, was used to make TCR beta libraries. TCRdb recomputed calls from the 5' RACE reads with MiXCR, one row per CDR3 protein. Of some 400,000 distinct CDR3 sequences detected, 20% to 25% appear once; the ten largest clones hold approximately 15%. About this clonotype: Its specificity is unknown.

Study-level results: Prior work had noted some motif variants in reactive arthritis blood and synovial fluid. There was a TCR beta motif, made of several highly homologous variants, that appeared characteristic of ankylosing spondylitis blood.

This clonotype originated in a male donor with ankylosing spondylitis. The sequenced sample consisted of blood, either unsorted or a sorted T cell fraction (not recorded which).

The CDR3 sequence is CASSESSGRWTDTQYF. DNA of the CDR3: TGCGCCAGCAGTGAGTCTAGCGGGAGGTGGACAGATACGCAGTATTTT. V usage is TRBV10-2 and J usage is TRBJ2-3; 10 bases map to TRBD2. Losses at the gene ends were 0 bases for V and 3 bases for J; bases not matched to a gene: 3. Germline lookup yields CDR1 WSHSY and CDR2 SAAADI. The CDR3 totals 16 residues.